The source of this T cell receptor (beta chain) is a study of blood T cell repertoires in COVID-19. Study-wide background: From the United States, Italy and Spain came samples of acute and convalescent COVID-19.

Authors' analysis steps: Reference gene primer amplification yielded estimated nucleated cell counts. Here immunoSEQ multiplex PCR was the method, and the copy in TCRdb shows in-frame clones only, minus some. V and J calls and clone size are given by that table; D and trimming were obtained from the DNA. Of roughly 66,000 clones listed, more than 85% are singletons. This TCR was sampled from a human donor with active COVID-19. The donor label of this sample is uncertain. Sequencing used peripheral blood.

As DNA, the CDR3 is TGTGCCTTCTCCAGGGATACCTACGAGCAGTACTTC. Its translation is CAFSRDTYEQYF. V usage is TRBV19 and J usage is TRBJ2-7; the D gene is possibly TRBD1 (5 bases). V was pared by 11 bases and J by 2 bases, with 13 bases between. Germline CDR1 reads LNHDA; CDR2 reads SQIVND (reference sequence). The CDR3 extends over 12 amino acids.